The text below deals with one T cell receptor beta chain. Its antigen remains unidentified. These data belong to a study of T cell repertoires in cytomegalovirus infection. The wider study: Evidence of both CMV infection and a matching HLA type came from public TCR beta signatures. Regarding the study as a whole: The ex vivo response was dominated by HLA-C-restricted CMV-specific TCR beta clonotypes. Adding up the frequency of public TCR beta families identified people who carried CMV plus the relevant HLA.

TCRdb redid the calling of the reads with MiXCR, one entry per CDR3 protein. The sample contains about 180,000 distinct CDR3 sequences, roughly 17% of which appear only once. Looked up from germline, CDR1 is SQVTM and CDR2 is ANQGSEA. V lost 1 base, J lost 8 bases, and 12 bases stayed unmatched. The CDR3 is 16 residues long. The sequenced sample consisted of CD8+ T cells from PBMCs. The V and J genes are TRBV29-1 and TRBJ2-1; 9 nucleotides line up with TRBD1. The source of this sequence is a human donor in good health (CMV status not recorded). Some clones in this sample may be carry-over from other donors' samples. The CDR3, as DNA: TGCAGCGTTGAAGTTAGGAGTGGGACAGGGCCCCATGAGCAGTTCTTC. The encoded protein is CSVEVRSGTGPHEQFF.